This T cell receptor (beta chain) was identified during a study of blood T cells in healthy people across ages. This CDR3 is 15 amino acids long. CDR1 is SGHDT and CDR2 is YYEEEE in the germline V gene. With a J-beta primer mix and a sample-barcoded 5' primer, a second PCR ran about 7 to 12 cycles. TCRdb recomputed calls from the 5' RACE reads with MiXCR, one row per CDR3 protein. The profile covers about 1,500,000 distinct CDR3 sequences, with approximately 28% appearing a single time and about 8% taken by the ten largest. The rearrangement joins TRBV5-6 to TRBJ2-7, with 8 bases fitting TRBD2. The DNA end lines up better with TRBJ2-5; the J call may be wrong. Sequencing used blood. The sequence was collected from a woman under 40 in good health. The DNA of the CDR3 is TGTGCCAGCAGCTCGCCGGGGGGGCGACAAGAGACCCAGTACTTC. This codes for CASSSPGGRQETQYF.